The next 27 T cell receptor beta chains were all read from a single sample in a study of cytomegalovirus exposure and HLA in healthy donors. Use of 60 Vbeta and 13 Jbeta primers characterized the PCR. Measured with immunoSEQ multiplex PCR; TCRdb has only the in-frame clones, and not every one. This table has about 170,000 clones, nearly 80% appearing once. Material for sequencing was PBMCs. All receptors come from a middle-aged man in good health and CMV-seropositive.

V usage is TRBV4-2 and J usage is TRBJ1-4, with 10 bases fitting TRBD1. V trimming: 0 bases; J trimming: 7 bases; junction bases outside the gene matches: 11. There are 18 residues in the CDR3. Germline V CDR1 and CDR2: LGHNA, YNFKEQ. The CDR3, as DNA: TGTGCCAGCAGCCAAGACGTCCGGGACAGGGGTAATTTTGAAAAACTGTTTTTT. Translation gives CASSQDVRDRGNFEKLFF.

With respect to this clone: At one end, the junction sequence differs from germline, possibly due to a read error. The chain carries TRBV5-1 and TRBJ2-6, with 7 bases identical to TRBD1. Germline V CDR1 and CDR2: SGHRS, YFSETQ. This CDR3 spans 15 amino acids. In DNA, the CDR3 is TGCGCCAGCAGCTTAGGGACAGCTGGGGCCAACGGCCTGACTTTC. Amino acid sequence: CASSLGTAGANGLTF.

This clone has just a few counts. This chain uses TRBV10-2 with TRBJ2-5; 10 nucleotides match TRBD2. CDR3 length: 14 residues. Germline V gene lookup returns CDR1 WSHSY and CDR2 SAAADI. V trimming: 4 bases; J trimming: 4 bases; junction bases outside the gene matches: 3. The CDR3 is CASSGSGRSETQYF. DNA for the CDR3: TGCGCCAGCAGTGGTAGCGGGAGGTCAGAGACCCAGTACTTC.

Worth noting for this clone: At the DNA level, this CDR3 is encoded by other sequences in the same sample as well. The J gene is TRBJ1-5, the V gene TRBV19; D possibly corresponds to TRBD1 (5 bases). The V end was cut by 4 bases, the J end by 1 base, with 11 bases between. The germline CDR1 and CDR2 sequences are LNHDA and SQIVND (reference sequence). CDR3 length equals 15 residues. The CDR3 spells CASSTQGYSNQPQHF. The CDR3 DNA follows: TGTGCCAGTAGTACTCAGGGCTACAGCAATCAGCCCCAGCATTTT.

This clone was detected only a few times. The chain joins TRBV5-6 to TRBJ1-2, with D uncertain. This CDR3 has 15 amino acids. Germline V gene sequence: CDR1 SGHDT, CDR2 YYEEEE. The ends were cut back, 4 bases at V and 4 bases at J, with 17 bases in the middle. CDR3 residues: CASSVLAGGPYGYTF. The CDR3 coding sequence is TGTGCCAGCAGCGTGCTGGCAGGTGGCCCCTATGGCTACACCTTC.

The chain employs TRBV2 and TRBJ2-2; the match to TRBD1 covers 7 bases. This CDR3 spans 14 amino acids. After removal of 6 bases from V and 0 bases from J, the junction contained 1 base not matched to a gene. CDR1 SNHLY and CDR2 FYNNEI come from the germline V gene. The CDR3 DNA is TGTGCCAGCAGCGGGACAGCGAACACCGGGGAGCTGTTTTTT. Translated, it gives CASSGTANTGELFF. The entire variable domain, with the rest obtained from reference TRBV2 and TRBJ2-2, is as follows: EPEVTQTPSHQVTQMGQEVILRCVPISNHLYFYWYRQILGQKVEFLVSFYNNEISEKSEIFDDQFSVERPDGSNFTLKIRSTKLEDSAMYFCASSGTANTGELFFGEGSRLTVL.

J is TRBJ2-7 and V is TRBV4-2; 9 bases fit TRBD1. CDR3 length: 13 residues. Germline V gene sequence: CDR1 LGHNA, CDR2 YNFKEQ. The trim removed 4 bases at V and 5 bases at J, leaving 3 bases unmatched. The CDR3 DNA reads TGTGCCAGCAGCCGACAGGGGGACAACGAGCAGTACTTC. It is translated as CASSRQGDNEQYF.

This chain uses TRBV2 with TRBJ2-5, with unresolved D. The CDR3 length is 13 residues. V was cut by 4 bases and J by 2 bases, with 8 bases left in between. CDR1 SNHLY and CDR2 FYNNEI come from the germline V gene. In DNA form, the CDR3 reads TGTGCCAGCAGTGTAGTAATACAAGAGACCCAGTACTTC. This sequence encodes CASSVVIQETQYF.

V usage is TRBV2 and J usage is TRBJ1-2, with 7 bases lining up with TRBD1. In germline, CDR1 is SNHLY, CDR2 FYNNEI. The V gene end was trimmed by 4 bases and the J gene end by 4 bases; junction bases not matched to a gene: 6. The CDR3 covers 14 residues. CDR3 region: CASSVTGATYGYTF. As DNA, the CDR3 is TGTGCCAGCAGTGTTACAGGGGCCACCTATGGCTACACCTTC.

The CDR3 region has the DNA TGCAGCGTTGCTTCCGGGACCTACGAGCAGTACTTC. This encodes CSVASGTYEQYF. The gene calls are TRBV29-1 and TRBJ2-7; D is perhaps TRBD2 (5 bases). Germline CDR1 reads SQVTM; CDR2 reads ANQGSEA. The CDR3 loop spans 12 amino acids. V dropped 4 bases and J dropped 2 bases, with 9 bases sitting between them.

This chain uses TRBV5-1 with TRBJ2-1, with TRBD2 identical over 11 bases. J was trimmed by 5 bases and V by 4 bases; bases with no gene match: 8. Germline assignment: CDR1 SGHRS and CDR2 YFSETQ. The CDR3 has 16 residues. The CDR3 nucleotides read TGCGCCAGCAGCACCGGGACTAGCGGACCAGACAATGAGCAGTTCTTC. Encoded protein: CASSTGTSGPDNEQFF.

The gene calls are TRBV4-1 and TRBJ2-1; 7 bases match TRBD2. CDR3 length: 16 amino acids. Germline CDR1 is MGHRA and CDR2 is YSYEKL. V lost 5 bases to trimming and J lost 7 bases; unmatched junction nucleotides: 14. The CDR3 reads CASSYLLAVPGNEQFF. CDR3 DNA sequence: TGCGCCAGCAGCTACCTCCTAGCGGTGCCAGGGAATGAGCAGTTCTTC.

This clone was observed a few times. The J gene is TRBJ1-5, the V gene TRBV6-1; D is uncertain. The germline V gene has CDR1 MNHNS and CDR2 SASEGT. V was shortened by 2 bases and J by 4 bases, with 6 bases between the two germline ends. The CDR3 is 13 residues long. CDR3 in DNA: TGTGCCAGCAGTGAAATAGAGAATCAGCCCCAGCATTTT. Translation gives CASSEIENQPQHF.

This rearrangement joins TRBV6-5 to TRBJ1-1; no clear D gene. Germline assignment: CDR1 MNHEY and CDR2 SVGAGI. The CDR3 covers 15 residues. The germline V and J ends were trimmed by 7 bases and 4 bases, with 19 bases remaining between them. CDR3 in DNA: TGTGCCAGCATGACTCCTACGGGTCGGAGCACTGAAGCTTTCTTT. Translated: CASMTPTGRSTEAFF.

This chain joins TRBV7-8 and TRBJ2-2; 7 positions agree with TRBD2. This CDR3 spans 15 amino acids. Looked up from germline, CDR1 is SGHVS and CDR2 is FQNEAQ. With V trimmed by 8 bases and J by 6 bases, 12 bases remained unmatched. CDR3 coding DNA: TGTGCCAGCCTTGAGGGCGCGGGAGTCGCCGGGGAGCTGTTTTTT. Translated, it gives CASLEGAGVAGELFF.

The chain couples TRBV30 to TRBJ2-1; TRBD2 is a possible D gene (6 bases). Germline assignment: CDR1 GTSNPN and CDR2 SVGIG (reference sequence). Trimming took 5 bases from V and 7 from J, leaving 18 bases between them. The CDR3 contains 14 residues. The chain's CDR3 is CAWAGRRKQNEQFF. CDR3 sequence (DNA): TGTGCCTGGGCGGGACGGAGAAAACAGAATGAGCAGTTCTTC.

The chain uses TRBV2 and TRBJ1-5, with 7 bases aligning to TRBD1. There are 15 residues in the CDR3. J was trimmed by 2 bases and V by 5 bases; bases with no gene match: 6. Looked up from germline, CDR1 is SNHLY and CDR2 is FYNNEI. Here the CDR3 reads CASSRDSGGNQPQHF. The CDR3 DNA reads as TGTGCCAGCAGTAGGGACAGTGGCGGCAATCAGCCCCAGCATTTT.

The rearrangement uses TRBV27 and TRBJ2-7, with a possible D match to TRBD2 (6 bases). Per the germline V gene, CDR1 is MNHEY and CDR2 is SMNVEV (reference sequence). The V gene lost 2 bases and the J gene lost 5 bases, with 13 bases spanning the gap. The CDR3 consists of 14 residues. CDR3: CASSLREVLHEQYF. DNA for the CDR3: TGTGCCAGCAGTTTAAGGGAGGTCTTGCACGAGCAGTACTTC.

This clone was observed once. CDR3 in amino acids: CASTRDRGYGYTF. DNA of the CDR3: TGTGCCAGCACCCGGGACAGGGGGTATGGCTACACCTTC. The chain couples TRBV28 to TRBJ1-2; 11 bases align to TRBD1. The CDR3 length is 13 residues. The germline CDR1 and CDR2 sequences are MDHEN and SYDVKM. V shed 7 bases, J shed 5 bases, and the junction held 3 bases outside the gene matches.

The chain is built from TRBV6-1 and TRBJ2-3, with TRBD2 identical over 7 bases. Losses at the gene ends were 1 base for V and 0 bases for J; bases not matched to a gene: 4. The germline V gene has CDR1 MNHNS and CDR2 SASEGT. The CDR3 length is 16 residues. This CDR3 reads CASSEGGGRSTDTQYF. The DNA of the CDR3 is TGTGCCAGCAGTGAAGGTGGCGGGAGAAGCACAGATACGCAGTATTTT.

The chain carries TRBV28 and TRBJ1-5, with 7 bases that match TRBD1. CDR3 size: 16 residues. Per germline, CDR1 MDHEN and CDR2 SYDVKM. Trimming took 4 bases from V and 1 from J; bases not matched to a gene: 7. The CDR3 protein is CASSWDSLMSNQPQHF. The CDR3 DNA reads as TGTGCCAGCAGTTGGGACAGTCTAATGAGCAATCAGCCCCAGCATTTT.

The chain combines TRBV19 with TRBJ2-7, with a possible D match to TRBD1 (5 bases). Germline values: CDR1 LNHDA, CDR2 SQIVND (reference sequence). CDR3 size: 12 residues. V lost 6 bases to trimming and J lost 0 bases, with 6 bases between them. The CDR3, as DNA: TGTGCCAGTAGCAGGGACTCCTACGAGCAGTACTTC. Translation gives CASSRDSYEQYF.

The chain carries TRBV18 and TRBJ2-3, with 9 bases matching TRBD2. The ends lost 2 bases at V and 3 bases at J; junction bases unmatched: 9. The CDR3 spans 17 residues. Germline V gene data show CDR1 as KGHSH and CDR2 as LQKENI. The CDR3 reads CASSPLRAGGGTDTQYF. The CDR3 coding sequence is TGTGCCAGCTCACCATTGAGAGCGGGAGGTGGAACAGATACGCAGTATTTT.

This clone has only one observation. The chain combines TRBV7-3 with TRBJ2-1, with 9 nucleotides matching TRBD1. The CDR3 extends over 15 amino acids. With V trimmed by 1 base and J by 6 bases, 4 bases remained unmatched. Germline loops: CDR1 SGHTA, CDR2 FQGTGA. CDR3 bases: TGTGCCAGCAGCTTAATCGGACAGGGGTCCAATGAGCAGTTCTTC. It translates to CASSLIGQGSNEQFF.

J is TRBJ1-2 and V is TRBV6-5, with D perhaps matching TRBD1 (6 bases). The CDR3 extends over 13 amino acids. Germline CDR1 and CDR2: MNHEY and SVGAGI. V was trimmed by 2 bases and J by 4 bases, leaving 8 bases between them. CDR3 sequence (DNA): TGTGCCAGCAGTTACCGCAGGGGCTATGGCTACACCTTC. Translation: CASSYRRGYGYTF.

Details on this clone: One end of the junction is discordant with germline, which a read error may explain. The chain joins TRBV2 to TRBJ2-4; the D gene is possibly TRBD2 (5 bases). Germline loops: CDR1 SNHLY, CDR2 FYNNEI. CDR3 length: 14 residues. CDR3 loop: CASSDATRGNSQYF. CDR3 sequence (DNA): TGTGCCAGCAGTGATGCGACACGGGGAAACAGTCAGTACTTC.

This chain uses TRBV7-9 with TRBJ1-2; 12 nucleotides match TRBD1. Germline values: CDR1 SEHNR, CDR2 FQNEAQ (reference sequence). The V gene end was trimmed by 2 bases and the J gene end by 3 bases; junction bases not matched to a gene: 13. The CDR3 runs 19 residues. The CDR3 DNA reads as TGTGCCAGCAGCTTAAGTACCGGGACAGGGGGCGTGCTTCACTATGGCTACACCTTC. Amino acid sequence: CASSLSTGTGGVLHYGYTF.